One and the same sample provided the 30 T cell receptor beta chains below, sequenced in a study of CD8 T cells in Susac syndrome. With random hexamers, reverse transcription was performed on roughly 0.5 to 1 ug of RNA. TCRdb re-analysed the immunoSEQ multiplex PCR reads in MiXCR, keeping a single row per CDR3 protein. Of about 76,000 distinct CDR3 sequences in the sample, under 95% were seen once. The sample comprised CD8+ T cells from PBMCs. The receptors come from a human donor with Susac syndrome.

The V call is TRBV27, the J call TRBJ2-5; TRBD2 is a possible D gene (6 bases). This CDR3 is built from 13 residues. The ends were cut back, 4 bases at V and 5 bases at J, with 11 bases in the middle. CDR1 MNHEY and CDR2 SMNVEV come from the germline V gene (reference sequence). The CDR3 protein is CASSSSGGETQYF. For the CDR3, the DNA is TGTGCCAGCAGTTCCAGTGGGGGGGAGACCCAGTACTTC.

The chain combines TRBV5-1 with TRBJ2-7; D is undetermined. The CDR3 is made up of 13 amino acids. The germline V gene has CDR1 SGHRS and CDR2 YFSETQ. V was trimmed by 0 bases and J by 6 bases, leaving 10 bases between them. CDR3 in DNA: TGCGCCAGCAGCTTGGATCGGTTTCGCGAGCAGTACTTC. Protein sequence: CASSLDRFREQYF. Filled out from reference TRBV5-1 and TRBJ2-7, the complete variable domain reads KAGVTQTPRYLIKTRGQQVTLSCSPISGHRSVSWYQQTPGQGLQFLFEYFSETQRNKGNFPGRFSGRQFSNSRSEMNVSTLELGDSALYLCASSLDRFREQYFGPGTRLTVT.

The chain uses TRBV9 and TRBJ2-5; TRBD2 matches 10 bases. The V gene's germline CDR1 is SGDLS and CDR2 YYNGEE. Trimming took 2 bases from V and 4 from J; bases not matched to a gene: 5. CDR3 length equals 15 residues. The CDR3 DNA reads TGTGCCAGCAGCGTCGAGCGGGGGGGACGAGAGACCCAGTACTTC. This sequence encodes CASSVERGGRETQYF. Variable domain in full (rest from reference TRBV9 and TRBJ2-5): DSGVTQTPKHLITATGQRVTLRCSPRSGDLSVYWYQQSLDQGLQFLIQYYNGEERAKGNILERFSAQQFPDLHSELNLSSLELGDSALYFCASSVERGGRETQYFGPGTRLLVL.

This rearrangement joins TRBV4-2 to TRBJ1-4; the D gene is possibly TRBD1 (6 bases). The CDR3 covers 16 residues. Germline assignment: CDR1 LGHNA and CDR2 YNFKEQ. Trimming took off 4 bases at V and 6 bases at J, with 18 bases between the two ends. Here the CDR3 reads CASSPLIGGADEKLFF. Written as DNA, the CDR3 is TGTGCCAGCAGCCCACTCATCGGGGGCGCAGATGAAAAACTGTTTTTT.

The rearrangement joins TRBV5-4 to TRBJ2-1; a weak D match, TRBD2 (7 bases). Germline V gene lookup returns CDR1 SGHNT and CDR2 YYREEE (reference sequence). CDR3 length equals 18 residues. The germline V and J ends were trimmed by 4 bases and 0 bases, with 20 bases remaining between them. CDR3 coding DNA: TGTGCCAGCAGCCGCGGGGGCGCTCATGTGAACTCCTACAATGAGCAGTTCTTC. This sequence encodes CASSRGGAHVNSYNEQFF. The complete variable domain, with remaining parts taken from reference TRBV5-4 and TRBJ2-1, reads ETGVTQSPTHLIKTRGQQVTLRCSSQSGHNTVSWYQQALGQGPQFIFQYYREEENGRGNFPPRFSGLQFPNYSSELNVNALELDDSALYLCASSRGGAHVNSYNEQFFGPGTRLTVL.

Here the CDR3 DNA reads TGTGCCAGCAGCTCTCCCGGGACAGGGGTCTACGAGCAGTACTTC. Its translation is CASSSPGTGVYEQYF. The rearrangement joins TRBV12-3 or TRBV12-4 to TRBJ2-7, with 10 bases aligning to TRBD1. The J segment lost 3 bases and the V segment lost 6 bases, leaving 8 bases of the junction unmatched. The CDR3 extends over 15 amino acids.

The chain recombines TRBV6-2 or TRBV6-3 with TRBJ1-5; D not certain. V lost 0 bases and J 7 bases, leaving 7 bases between the germline ends. This CDR3 has 13 amino acids. In germline, CDR1 is MNHEY, CDR2 SVGEGT. CDR3 sequence (DNA): TGTGCCAGCAGTTACTCGCGGGGACAGCCCCAGCATTTT. It translates to CASSYSRGQPQHF.

Only one count was recorded for this clonotype. The chain couples TRBV10-3 to TRBJ2-2, with 7 bases matching TRBD2. The germline CDR1 and CDR2 sequences are ENHRY and SYGVKD. The CDR3 loop spans 16 amino acids. After removal of 3 bases from V and 3 bases from J, the junction contained 7 bases not matched to a gene. CDR3 amino acids: CAISDMREHDTGELFF. The CDR3, as DNA: TGTGCCATCAGTGATATGCGGGAGCATGACACCGGGGAGCTGTTTTTT.

The CDR3 spells CASSQGLAGEYEQYF. CDR3 bases: TGCGCCAGCAGCCAAGGCCTAGCGGGGGAATACGAGCAGTACTTC. The gene calls are TRBV4-1 and TRBJ2-7; 10 nucleotides agree with TRBD2. Trimming at V came to 1 base and at J to 4 bases, leaving 4 bases not matched to a gene. In germline, CDR1 is MGHRA, CDR2 YSYEKL. The CDR3 runs to 15 residues.

The rearrangement links TRBV12-3 or TRBV12-4 to TRBJ1-1; TRBD1 aligns across 8 bases. The junction had 8 bases not matched to a gene; V was cut back by 7 bases and J by 4 bases. The CDR3 has 14 residues. The CDR3 is CASTRTGLGTEAFF. DNA of the CDR3: TGTGCCAGCACCCGGACAGGGCTTGGCACTGAAGCTTTCTTT.

V is TRBV6-6 and J is TRBJ1-1; possibly TRBD1 for D (5 bases). The CDR3 totals 13 residues. The V end was cut by 4 bases, the J end by 4 bases, with 10 bases between. Germline loops: CDR1 MNHNY, CDR2 SVGAGI (reference sequence). As DNA, the CDR3 is TGTGCCAGCAGTTTTCAGGGTAGCACTGAAGCTTTCTTT. This gives the protein CASSFQGSTEAFF.

The V call is TRBV11-2, the J call TRBJ2-1; D is ambiguous. Deletions cut 1 base from V and 4 bases from J, with 8 bases between. There are 14 residues in the CDR3. Germline V gene data show CDR1 as SGHAT and CDR2 as FQNNGV. As DNA, the CDR3 is TGTGCCAGCAGCTTAGCCGATTCGTACAATGAGCAGTTCTTC. Residues: CASSLADSYNEQFF.

The chain joins TRBV7-2 to TRBJ2-7, with 9 bases matching TRBD2. V shed 3 bases, J shed 0 bases, and the junction held 3 bases outside the gene matches. The germline gives CDR1 SGHTA, CDR2 FQGNSA. This CDR3 contains 15 residues. The CDR3 nucleotides read TGTGCCAGCAGCTTCACTAGCGGGCCCTCCTACGAGCAGTACTTC. Translated, it gives CASSFTSGPSYEQYF.

The chain has TRBV30 and TRBJ1-5, with D possibly matching TRBD1 (5 bases). The V and J ends lost 2 bases and 5 bases respectively, with 16 bases between them. The V gene's germline CDR1 is GTSNPN and CDR2 SVGIG (reference sequence). CDR3 size: 15 residues. CDR3 loop: CAWSPWTGGDQPQHF. DNA of the CDR3: TGTGCCTGGAGTCCTTGGACGGGGGGTGATCAGCCCCAGCATTTT.

This chain links TRBV5-4 with TRBJ2-7; the D call may be TRBD1 or TRBD2 (5 bases each). V lost 3 bases to trimming and J lost 7 bases, with 17 bases between them. The CDR3 has 14 amino acids. Per germline, CDR1 SGHNT and CDR2 YYREEE (reference sequence). CDR3 DNA: TGTGCCAGCAGCTACCCGGGACGGCCCCATGAGCAGTACTTC. Encoded protein: CASSYPGRPHEQYF.

The V and J genes are TRBV2 and TRBJ1-2; D unclear. V gave up 6 bases and J gave up 4 bases, with 15 bases separating them. Per the germline V gene, CDR1 is SNHLY and CDR2 is FYNNEI. The CDR3 has 14 residues. The DNA for the CDR3 is TGTGCCAGCAGAATAACCTTCGCCTTCTATGGCTACACCTTC. Protein product: CASRITFAFYGYTF.

V and J are TRBV28 and TRBJ1-3; D is uncertain. This CDR3 is 17 amino acids long. Germline-derived CDR1 and CDR2 are MDHEN and SYDVKM. Trimming left V 5 bases short and J 0 bases short, with 17 bases between. DNA for the CDR3: TGTGCCAGCAGTATCCCGACTCGACGGGCCTCTGGAAACACCATATATTTT. It encodes CASSIPTRRASGNTIYF. The full variable domain, its missing parts supplied by reference TRBV28 and TRBJ1-3, is DVKVTQSSRYLVKRTGEKVFLECVQDMDHENMFWYRQDPGLGLRLIYFSYDVKMKEKGDIPEGYSVSREKKERFSLILESASTNQTSMYLCASSIPTRRASGNTIYFGEGSWLTVV.

V usage is TRBV13 and J usage is TRBJ2-4; 7 positions match TRBD1. The CDR3 is made up of 18 amino acids. Germline loops: CDR1 PRHDT, CDR2 FYEKMQ (reference sequence). J gave up 3 bases and V 5 bases, and 16 bases lay outside the gene matches. The CDR3 DNA follows: TGTGCCAGCAGCCGTCAGATACATACAGGGGTCGGCAAAAACATTCAGTACTTC. Translation: CASSRQIHTGVGKNIQYF.

The V gene is TRBV27, the J gene TRBJ2-3, with TRBD2 matching over 7 bases. This CDR3 spans 14 amino acids. Trimming took 6 bases from V and 1 from J; bases not matched to a gene: 4. The germline V gene encodes CDR1 MNHEY and CDR2 SMNVEV (reference sequence). DNA of the CDR3: TGTGCCAGCAGAATGGCGGGAGGCACAGATACGCAGTATTTT. Translated: CASRMAGGTDTQYF.

This chain uses TRBV27 with TRBJ1-6; no definite D call. Germline-derived CDR1 and CDR2 are MNHEY and SMNVEV (reference sequence). The CDR3 consists of 17 residues. The V end was cut by 5 bases, the J end by 8 bases, with 22 bases between. The CDR3 protein is CASSPTPDGTWDSPLHF. CDR3 nucleotide sequence: TGTGCCAGCAGTCCCACCCCTGACGGTACTTGGGATTCACCCCTCCACTTT.

The genes are TRBV6-4 and TRBJ2-1; perhaps D is TRBD1 or TRBD2 (5 bases each). The germline CDR1 and CDR2 sequences are MRHNA and SNTAGT. The CDR3 spans 13 residues. V lost 8 bases, J lost 6 bases, and 14 bases lay in between. CDR3 sequence: CASGGREVNEQFF. CDR3 nucleotides: TGTGCCAGCGGGGGACGCGAAGTCAATGAGCAGTTCTTC.

The chain employs TRBV20-1 and TRBJ1-1; TRBD1 matches at 9 bases. With V trimmed by 4 bases and J by 5 bases, 5 bases remained unmatched. Germline loops: CDR1 DFQATT, CDR2 SNEGSKA (reference sequence). The CDR3 has 13 amino acids. The CDR3 spells CSATGQGGTEAFF. For the CDR3, the DNA is TGCAGTGCTACGGGACAGGGTGGGACTGAAGCTTTCTTT.

The J gene is TRBJ1-6, the V gene TRBV18; D is unclear. The CDR3 extends over 18 amino acids. Germline V lookup: CDR1 KGHSH, CDR2 LQKENI. With 1 base removed from V and 0 bases from J, the gap between germline ends came to 13 bases. CDR3 sequence reads: CASSPLAGRSSYNSPLHF. CDR3 nucleotide sequence: TGTGCCAGCTCACCACTCGCGGGCCGTAGCTCCTATAATTCACCCCTCCACTTT.

Only one count was recorded for this clonotype. This chain uses TRBV5-1 with TRBJ1-4, with TRBD1 matching 7 bases. CDR1 and CDR2 from the germline V gene are SGHRS and YFSETQ. The CDR3 is 15 amino acids. V was pared by 4 bases and J by 0 bases, with 3 bases of the junction left unmatched. The CDR3 coding sequence is TGCGCCAGCAGCCTAGGGACAGCAACTAATGAAAAACTGTTTTTT. It translates to CASSLGTATNEKLFF.

The gene calls are TRBV27 and TRBJ2-1; D possibly corresponds to TRBD1 (7 bases). The CDR3 totals 15 residues. Germline CDR1 reads MNHEY; CDR2 reads SMNVEV (reference sequence). Trimming took off 6 bases at V and 6 bases at J, with 18 bases between the two ends. The DNA of the CDR3 is TGTGCCAGCAGGACGGGACTCCCAGGGGGCAATGAGCAGTTCTTC. It translates to CASRTGLPGGNEQFF.

The chain combines TRBV7-9 with TRBJ1-5; 8 bases are a match to TRBD1. This CDR3 contains 14 residues. CDR1 and CDR2 (germline): SEHNR, FQNEAQ (reference sequence). Trimming removed 6 bases from V and 2 bases from J; junction bases left unmatched: 3. CDR3 protein: CASSSTGGNQPQHF. CDR3 nucleotide sequence: TGTGCCAGCAGTTCGACAGGGGGCAATCAGCCCCAGCATTTT.

The V and J genes are TRBV7-8 and TRBJ1-2, with D maybe TRBD1 (6 bases). Germline V gene data show CDR1 as SGHVS and CDR2 as FQNEAQ. This CDR3 is built from 14 residues. Trimming cost V 3 bases and J 4 bases, with 12 bases left between them. This CDR3 reads CASSFGGGGYGYTF. CDR3 nucleotides: TGTGCCAGCAGCTTCGGGGGAGGGGGCTATGGCTACACCTTC.

The chain couples TRBV5-4 to TRBJ2-7; no clear D gene. There are 15 residues in the CDR3. The V end was cut by 1 base, the J end by 2 bases, with 13 bases between. CDR1 SGHNT and CDR2 YYREEE come from the germline V gene (reference sequence). CDR3 nucleotide sequence: TGTGCCAGCAGCTTGAGATCGTCCGGTACCTACGAGCAGTACTTC. The encoded protein is CASSLRSSGTYEQYF.

This clonotype showed up just once. The rearrangement joins TRBV9 to TRBJ2-3; tentatively, D is TRBD2 (5 bases). The CDR3 totals 16 residues. The germline V gene encodes CDR1 SGDLS and CDR2 YYNGEE. V was cut by 3 bases and J by 2 bases, with 16 bases left in between. In DNA, the CDR3 is TGTGCCAGCAGCGAAGTTTCTACGGACTTCACAGATACGCAGTATTTT. Encoded protein: CASSEVSTDFTDTQYF.

The chain couples TRBV5-1 to TRBJ2-3; D is perhaps TRBD1 or TRBD2 (5 bases each). Trimming pared 4 bases from V and 2 bases from J, leaving 17 bases between. The CDR3 is 16 amino acids. The V gene's germline CDR1 is SGHRS and CDR2 YFSETQ. The CDR3 sequence: CASSNGRDRYTDTQYF. In DNA, the CDR3 is TGCGCCAGCAGCAATGGCCGGGACCGCTACACAGATACGCAGTATTTT.